The clone carrying this T cell receptor (beta chain) was observed at least ten times. Its cognate antigen is unknown. The sorted libraries drew on approximately 1 million T cells that were CD4+ or CD8+. The sample originates from a study of neurological immune-mediated disorders. Whole-study findings and limits: CDR3 amino acid sequences of expanded clones were not shared across subjects, a result suggesting private repertoires in all groups.

With 10-nucleotide random UMIs, 5'RACE was used to make the cDNA. TCRdb itself ran the 5' RACE reads through MiXCR, one entry per CDR3 protein. The table includes 20,000 to 25,000 distinct CDR3 sequences, over 5.5% detected once. With 7 bases removed from V and 2 bases from J, the gap between germline ends came to 14 bases. Germline V gene sequence: CDR1 MNHNY, CDR2 SVGAGI (reference sequence). CDR3 length: 14 amino acids. The rearrangement uses TRBV6-6 and TRBJ1-2, with TRBD1 as a possible D gene (5 bases). The sample consisted of CD8+ T cells from blood. The clonotype comes from a man between 18 and 35 years old in good health. The CDR3: CASTATVINYGYTF. CDR3 nucleotides: TGTGCCAGCACCGCGACAGTTATAAACTATGGCTACACCTTC.